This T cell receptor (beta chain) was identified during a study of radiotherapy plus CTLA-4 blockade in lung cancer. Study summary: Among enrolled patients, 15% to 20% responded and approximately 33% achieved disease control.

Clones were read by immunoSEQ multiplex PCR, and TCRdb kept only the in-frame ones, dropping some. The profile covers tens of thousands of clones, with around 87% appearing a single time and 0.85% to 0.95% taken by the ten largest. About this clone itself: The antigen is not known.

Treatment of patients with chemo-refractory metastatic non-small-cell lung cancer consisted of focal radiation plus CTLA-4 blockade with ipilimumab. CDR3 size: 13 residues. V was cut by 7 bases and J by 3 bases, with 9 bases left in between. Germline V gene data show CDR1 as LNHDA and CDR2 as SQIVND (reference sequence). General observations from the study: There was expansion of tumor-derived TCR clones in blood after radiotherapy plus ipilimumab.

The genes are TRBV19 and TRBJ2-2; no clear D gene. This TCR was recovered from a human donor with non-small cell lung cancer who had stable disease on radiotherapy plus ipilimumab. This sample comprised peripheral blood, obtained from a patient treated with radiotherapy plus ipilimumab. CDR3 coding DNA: TGTGCCAGTAAGAACAGATACACCGGGGAGCTGTTTTTT. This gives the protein CASKNRYTGELFF.